The 19 T cell receptor beta chains reported below all come from one sample, sequenced in a study of cytomegalovirus exposure and HLA in healthy donors (dated by TCRdb to 2017 to 2019). The library was built by means of the immunoSEQ multiplex PCR assay. The multiplex PCR relied on a mix of 60 forward primers for TCR Vbeta segments and 13 reverse primers for TCR Jbeta segments. Imported from immuneACCESS, the table was reduced by TCRdb to in-frame sequences with V and J called. These copies leave out some clones; in studies compared against another copy, an unresolved V gene accounts for under half, and the cause of the remainder is not known. The sample table shows around 220,000 clones, and about 80% are seen once. The ten most abundant clones make up roughly a sixth of the sample. The sample consisted of PBMCs. Receptor source: a man aged 35-49 years in good health and CMV-seronegative.

The chain uses TRBV2 and TRBJ2-1, with 7 bases matching TRBD2. Germline CDR1 and CDR2: SNHLY and FYNNEI. J lost 0 bases, V lost 5 bases, and 4 bases had no gene match. The CDR3 sequence is 15 residues long. Here the CDR3 reads CASSRASGSYNEQFF. DNA of the CDR3: TGTGCCAGCAGTAGGGCTAGCGGCTCCTACAATGAGCAGTTCTTC. Combining the CDR3 with reference TRBV2 and TRBJ2-1 gives the whole variable domain EPEVTQTPSHQVTQMGQEVILRCVPISNHLYFYWYRQILGQKVEFLVSFYNNEISEKSEIFDDQFSVERPDGSNFTLKIRSTKLEDSAMYFCASSRASGSYNEQFFGPGTRLTVL.

V usage is TRBV18 and J usage is TRBJ2-7, with 12 bases fitting TRBD1. Germline CDR1 is KGHSH and CDR2 is LQKENI. This CDR3 contains 14 residues. The V segment lost 3 bases and the J segment 6 bases; nucleotides outside the gene matches: 3. The CDR3 loop is CASSPGQGAFEQYF. The CDR3 DNA is TGTGCCAGCTCACCGGGACAGGGGGCGTTCGAGCAGTACTTC.

In DNA, the CDR3 is TGTGCCTGGAAAGGGGGAGAGACCCAGTACTTC. It encodes CAWKGGETQYF. V usage is TRBV30 and J usage is TRBJ2-5; TRBD1 is a possible D gene (6 bases). The V gene lost 4 bases and the J gene lost 4 bases, with 7 bases spanning the gap. CDR1 is GTSNPN and CDR2 is SVGIG in the germline V gene (reference sequence). CDR3 length equals 11 residues.

V gene TRBV27 combines with J gene TRBJ2-3; 9 bases align to TRBD2. CDR1 MNHEY and CDR2 SMNVEV come from the germline V gene (reference sequence). V shed 3 bases and J 7 bases; nucleotides not matched to a gene: 5. The CDR3 totals 14 residues. The CDR3: CASSLYSGGYTQYF. CDR3 DNA sequence: TGTGCCAGCAGTTTGTATAGCGGGGGTTATACGCAGTATTTT.

This clone was counted a few times. This chain links TRBV29-1 with TRBJ2-3; TRBD2 agrees at 14 bases. Per germline, CDR1 SQVTM and CDR2 ANQGSEA. CDR3 length: 17 residues. V trimming: 3 bases; J trimming: 4 bases; junction bases outside the gene matches: 9. CDR3 DNA sequence: TGCAGCGTTGATGGGACTAGCGGGAGTAGGACCCCAGATACGCAGTATTTT. This gives the protein CSVDGTSGSRTPDTQYF.

The chain couples TRBV6-6 to TRBJ1-5, with TRBD1 as a possible D gene (5 bases). Germline CDR1 is MNHNY and CDR2 is SVGAGI (reference sequence). V lost 6 bases and J 3 bases, leaving 18 bases between the germline ends. CDR3 size: 16 residues. The DNA for the CDR3 is TGTGCCAGCAGCCACAGACTAGGGGCTACCAATCAGCCCCAGCATTTT. Translated, it gives CASSHRLGATNQPQHF.

J is TRBJ2-3 and V is TRBV6-1; 10 bases map to TRBD1. The CDR3 contains 15 residues. Germline lookup yields CDR1 MNHNS and CDR2 SASEGT. J gave up 2 bases and V 11 bases, and 10 bases lay outside the gene matches. The CDR3 DNA sequence: TGTGCCGGGAAACCGGGACAGGGGCTCACAGATACGCAGTATTTT. Protein sequence: CAGKPGQGLTDTQYF.

V is TRBV29-1 and J is TRBJ1-5; 10 nucleotides align to TRBD1. The length of the CDR3 is 14 residues. CDR1 is SQVTM, CDR2 ANQGSEA, per germline. V was pared by 5 bases and J by 3 bases, with 4 bases of the junction left unmatched. The DNA of the CDR3 is TGCAGCGTTTTGGACAGGGGGACCAATCAGCCCCAGCATTTT. Protein: CSVLDRGTNQPQHF.

V gene TRBV27 combines with J gene TRBJ2-7, with 11 bases matching TRBD1. The germline V gene encodes CDR1 MNHEY and CDR2 SMNVEV (reference sequence). Trimming cost V 4 bases and J 5 bases; bases outside gene matches: 7. There are 15 residues in the CDR3. The CDR3 spells CASSSLGQGANEQYF. CDR3 coding DNA: TGTGCCAGCAGTTCCTTAGGACAGGGGGCCAACGAGCAGTACTTC.

The CDR3: CASSQLRQPTITEAFF. CDR3 coding DNA: TGTGCCAGCAGCCAGCTCCGACAGCCTACAATCACTGAAGCTTTCTTT. This chain uses TRBV5-5 with TRBJ1-1; D is possibly TRBD1 (5 bases). Germline CDR1 and CDR2: SGHKS and YYEKEE (reference sequence). The CDR3 is 16 residues long. V was pared by 4 bases and J by 4 bases, with 20 bases between.

A word on this clone: The junction departs from the called germline gene at one end, perhaps through a read error. The same CDR3 is also encoded by other DNA sequences in this sample. The V call is TRBV7-2, the J call TRBJ1-2; D remains ambiguous. CDR3 size: 13 residues. Looked up from germline, CDR1 is SGHTA and CDR2 is FQGNSA. The CDR3 DNA reads TGTGCCAGCAGCTTAGGAGGGAACTATGGCTACACCTTT. As protein: CASSLGGNYGYTF.

The chain has TRBV5-1 and TRBJ1-5; a possible D gene is TRBD1 (5 bases). V was pared by 4 bases and J by 2 bases, with 7 bases between. Germline V CDR1 and CDR2: SGHRS, YFSETQ. The CDR3 loop spans 13 amino acids. The CDR3 DNA follows: TGCGCCAGCAGCGAAGGGGGCAATCAGCCCCAGCATTTT. Translated, it gives CASSEGGNQPQHF.

This chain joins TRBV19 and TRBJ2-2; TRBD2 aligns across 7 bases. The CDR3 has 13 amino acids. The V gene end was trimmed by 8 bases and the J gene end by 6 bases; junction bases not matched to a gene: 6. CDR1 and CDR2 from the germline V gene are LNHDA and SQIVND (reference sequence). CDR3 amino acids: CASATSLAGELFF. DNA of the CDR3: TGTGCCAGTGCGACTAGCTTGGCCGGGGAGCTGTTTTTT.

The table lists this clone with a few counts. This chain joins TRBV7-3 and TRBJ2-1; 8 bases map to TRBD2. Trimming took 4 bases from V and 4 from J; bases not matched to a gene: 9. Germline values: CDR1 SGHTA, CDR2 FQGTGA. The CDR3 is 16 amino acids. The CDR3 DNA follows: TGTGCCAGCAGCTCGACCGGGAGGGCGAGATACAATGAGCAGTTCTTC. Translation: CASSSTGRARYNEQFF.

This clone has a handful of counts. This rearrangement joins TRBV28 to TRBJ1-2; no clear D gene. Trimming cost V 3 bases and J 8 bases, with 10 bases left between them. Germline CDR1 reads MDHEN; CDR2 reads SYDVKM. The CDR3 has 12 amino acids. CDR3 protein: CASSFEQFGYTF. The CDR3, as DNA: TGTGCCAGCAGTTTCGAACAGTTCGGCTACACCTTC.

This sequence joins TRBV5-1 and TRBJ1-1; possibly TRBD1 for D (6 bases). CDR3 length: 13 residues. Between the trimmed V and J ends, which lost 4 bases and 8 bases, there was a span of 15 bases. Per the germline V gene, CDR1 is SGHRS and CDR2 is YFSETQ. CDR3 loop: CASSVATGREAFF. The CDR3 DNA sequence: TGCGCCAGCAGCGTCGCTACAGGGCGGGAAGCTTTCTTT.

The chain carries TRBV5-1 and TRBJ2-2, with D maybe TRBD1 (6 bases). The CDR3 length is 15 residues. The V and J ends lost 2 bases and 4 bases respectively, with 12 bases between them. Germline V gene lookup returns CDR1 SGHRS and CDR2 YFSETQ. The CDR3 is CASSFEQGSTGELFF. CDR3 nucleotide sequence: TGCGCCAGCAGCTTTGAACAGGGTTCCACCGGGGAGCTGTTTTTT.

This chain links TRBV28 with TRBJ1-2, with D uncertain. V lost 3 bases, J lost 4 bases, and 12 bases lay in between. The germline V gene has CDR1 MDHEN and CDR2 SYDVKM. The CDR3 is made up of 14 amino acids. CDR3 DNA: TGTGCCAGCAGTTTGGTGGGAGAGGGCTATGGCTACACCTTC. Amino acid sequence: CASSLVGEGYGYTF.

The chain combines TRBV25-1 with TRBJ2-5; D possibly corresponds to TRBD2 (7 bases). The V gene's germline CDR1 is MGHDK and CDR2 SYGVNS. This CDR3 is built from 14 residues. V shed 4 bases and J shed 4 bases, with 13 bases lying between them. CDR3 bases: TGTGCCAGCAGTGTCTCGGGGGGCTTAGAGACCCAGTACTTC. It specifies CASSVSGGLETQYF.